These 4 T cell receptor beta chains share one sample of origin, sequenced in a study of blood T cell repertoires in COVID-19. The protocol was immunoSEQ multiplex PCR, while the TCRdb copy is restricted to in-frame clones and leaves out a portion. The profile covers 97,000 or so clones, with more than 85% appearing a single time and roughly 4.2% taken by the ten largest. The specimen sequenced was peripheral blood. These receptors originate from a man aged 18 to 29 with acute or convalescent COVID-19.

This sequence joins TRBV4-1 and TRBJ1-2, with 8 bases aligning to TRBD1. CDR1 is MGHRA and CDR2 is YSYEKL in the germline V gene. V dropped 0 bases and J dropped 8; count of bases not matched to a gene: 14. The CDR3 has 17 amino acids. CDR3 protein: CASSQDGTGARRGGYTF. The CDR3 DNA reads as TGCGCCAGCAGCCAAGATGGGACAGGAGCCCGCAGGGGAGGCTACACCTTC.

The chain has TRBV9 and TRBJ1-2; perhaps TRBD1 as D (5 bases). The CDR3 has 14 amino acids. Germline V gene lookup returns CDR1 SGDLS and CDR2 YYNGEE. Trimming shortened V by 3 bases and J by 4 bases, and 13 bases separated the two germline ends. CDR3 nucleotide sequence: TGTGCCAGCAGCGGGGGGACTGAGTTCTATGGCTACACCTTC. Translation gives CASSGGTEFYGYTF.

This chain links TRBV6-5 with TRBJ2-5; 8 nucleotides align to TRBD2. The length of the CDR3 is 12 residues. V gave up 11 bases and J gave up 2 bases; unmatched junction bases: 4. Looked up from germline, CDR1 is MNHEY and CDR2 is SVGAGI. This CDR3 is CAVSGGQETQYF. In nucleotides, the CDR3 is TGTGCCGTTTCGGGGGGGCAAGAGACCCAGTACTTC.

This clone was observed a handful of times. The rearrangement links TRBV12-5 to TRBJ1-1; 9 bases are a match to TRBD1. Trimming at V came to 3 bases and at J to 1 base, leaving 12 bases not matched to a gene. Germline V lookup: CDR1 LGHNT, CDR2 FRNRAP. The CDR3 is 18 amino acids. CDR3 nucleotide sequence: TGTGCTAGTGGTTTTACACAGGGGGCCAAAACCGAGAACACTGAAGCTTTCTTT. Residues: CASGFTQGAKTENTEAFF.